The 4 T cell receptor beta chains below were found in one sample sequenced in a study of control samples from healthy donors and cancer patients. Data came from immunoSEQ multiplex PCR; TCRdb stores just in-frame clones and leaves some out. The sample is made up of some 190,000 clones, and the top ten hold under 2.5% of it. The sequencing sample was made of blood. These receptors were obtained from a young woman in good health.

The V and J genes are TRBV27 and TRBJ1-5; TRBD1 matches 7 bases. The CDR3 consists of 21 residues. Trimming took 6 bases from V and 0 from J; bases not matched to a gene: 23. The germline gives CDR1 MNHEY, CDR2 SMNVEV (reference sequence). CDR3 residues: CASRAIPSGTAKAYSNQPQHF. In nucleotides, the CDR3 is TGTGCCAGCAGGGCTATTCCTTCCGGGACAGCTAAAGCGTATAGCAATCAGCCCCAGCATTTT.

V gene TRBV28 combines with J gene TRBJ1-1, with D unresolved. CDR3 length equals 20 residues. The V gene lost 3 bases and the J gene lost 1 base, with 27 bases spanning the gap. Germline assignment: CDR1 MDHEN and CDR2 SYDVKM. The CDR3 reads CASSFRRVLRGRKQNTEAFF. Here the CDR3 DNA reads TGTGCCAGCAGTTTTCGGAGGGTTCTCCGAGGGAGGAAACAGAACACTGAAGCTTTCTTT. Drawing the rest from reference TRBV28 and TRBJ1-1, the complete variable domain is DVKVTQSSRYLVKRTGEKVFLECVQDMDHENMFWYRQDPGLGLRLIYFSYDVKMKEKGDIPEGYSVSREKKERFSLILESASTNQTSMYLCASSFRRVLRGRKQNTEAFFGQGTRLTVV.

V and J are TRBV5-8 and TRBJ1-2; D is unclear. CDR3 size: 13 residues. Trimming took 5 bases from V and 3 from J, leaving 11 bases between them. Germline V CDR1 and CDR2: SGHTS, YDEGEE. The CDR3 nucleotides read TGTGCCAGCAGACTGGGCGGGGACTATGGCTACACCTTC. This codes for CASRLGGDYGYTF.

The J gene is TRBJ2-7, the V gene TRBV7-2, with 7 bases that match TRBD2. Per the germline V gene, CDR1 is SGHTA and CDR2 is FQGNSA. V was clipped by 6 bases and J by 0 bases; unmatched bases: 5. The CDR3 runs to 14 residues. The CDR3, as DNA: TGTGCCAGCAGACCCGGGAGGAGCTCCTACGAGCAGTACTTC. Translation: CASRPGRSSYEQYF. The variable domain in full, completed from reference TRBV7-2 and TRBJ2-7, reads GAGVSQSPSNKVTEKGKDVELRCDPISGHTALYWYRQSLGQGLEFLIYFQGNSAPDKSGLPSDRFSAERTGGSVSTLTIQRTQQEDSAVYLCASRPGRSSYEQYFGPGTRLTVT.